Following are 27 T cell receptor beta chains from one sample sequenced in a study of early T cells in non-severe SARS-CoV-2 infection listed by TCRdb under 2021. Library preparation employed 5' RACE. Sequenced using a NextSeq 500. The public sequencing data were trimmed at Q25 with fastp and processed into clonotypes with MiXCR by TCRdb, which kept only in-frame beta chains. One record per CDR3 amino acid sequence lists the most common genes and DNA. For this sample the table gives under 70,000 distinct CDR3 sequences, of which approximately 12% were detected only once. Around 4.9% of the sample rests with the top ten. Sequenced input: whole blood. Receptors were obtained from an adult who was a healthcare worker with PCR-confirmed SARS-CoV-2 infection or an uninfected control (not recorded which).

As to this clonotype: A much larger clone lies a single base off, so this may be a read error. This chain joins TRBV11-2 and TRBJ2-1; 11 bases match TRBD1. The CDR3 runs 16 residues. The germline V gene has CDR1 SGHAT and CDR2 FQNNGV. CDR3 sequence reads: CVSSPGQGGIYNEQFF. CDR3 DNA: TGTGTCAGCAGCCCGGGACAGGGGGGAATCTACAATGAGCAGTTCTTC.

This clonotype was seen repeatedly, ten times or more. The chain links TRBV5-1 to TRBJ2-3, with 7 bases identical to TRBD1. The ends lost 3 bases at V and 2 bases at J; junction bases unmatched: 6. The CDR3 has 15 residues. Germline V lookup: CDR1 SGHRS, CDR2 YFSETQ. CDR3 region: CASSSGQVSTDTQYF. CDR3 DNA: TGCGCCAGCAGCTCCGGACAGGTCTCCACAGATACGCAGTATTTT.

This clonotype occurred many times. V is TRBV28 and J is TRBJ1-1, with D possibly TRBD1 on 6 matching bases. The V and J ends lost 3 bases and 7 bases respectively, with 21 bases between them. From germline, CDR1 is MDHEN and CDR2 SYDVKM. The CDR3 extends over 16 amino acids. The chain's CDR3 is CASSFIAGEGGNEAFF. The CDR3 DNA reads TGTGCCAGCAGTTTTATAGCGGGCGAAGGGGGAAATGAAGCTTTCTTT.

This clonotype was found once. The rearrangement uses TRBV5-1 and TRBJ2-1, with a possible D match to TRBD1 (5 bases). Germline V gene lookup returns CDR1 SGHRS and CDR2 YFSETQ. The CDR3 runs 13 residues. V lost 1 base and J 8 bases, leaving 10 bases between the germline ends. CDR3 DNA: TGCGCCAGCAGCTTGCAGGGTACGGATGAGCAGTTCTTC. Amino acids: CASSLQGTDEQFF.

The DNA of the CDR3 is TGTGCCAGCAGCGTAGGTCCGGAGGGACGGGTGCAGTACTTC. Its translation is CASSVGPEGRVQYF. The chain joins TRBV9 to TRBJ2-7; TRBD2 might be the D (6 bases). Germline V gene lookup returns CDR1 SGDLS and CDR2 YYNGEE. V lost 0 bases, J lost 9 bases, and 16 bases lay in between. This CDR3 comprises 14 residues.

In its sample, this clonotype was seen many times. This chain connects TRBV20-1 to TRBJ2-1, with a weak D call TRBD2 (5 bases). The germline V gene has CDR1 DFQATT and CDR2 SNEGSKA (reference sequence). This CDR3 is 13 amino acids long. Trimming took off 3 bases at V and 15 bases at J, with 21 bases between the two ends. The CDR3 nucleotides read TGCAGTGCTAGTCCTGATTCGACCAGAGGAGGGTTCTTC. Protein: CSASPDSTRGGFF.

This clonotype has only a few counts. The rearrangement uses TRBV4-2 and TRBJ2-7; 9 nucleotides agree with TRBD1. This CDR3 has 14 residues. Germline loops: CDR1 LGHNA, CDR2 YNFKEQ. V dropped 3 bases and J dropped 2; count of bases not matched to a gene: 2. The CDR3 coding sequence is TGTGCCAGCAGCCAGGGACAGGGAACCTACGAGCAGTACTTC. Its protein is CASSQGQGTYEQYF.

A few counts support this clonotype. The chain is built from TRBV18 and TRBJ1-5; D uncertain. Germline CDR1 reads KGHSH; CDR2 reads LQKENI. The V and J ends lost 0 bases and 1 base respectively, with 4 bases between them. The CDR3 loop spans 14 amino acids. CDR3 loop: CASSPPASNQPQHF. CDR3 bases: TGTGCCAGCTCACCACCGGCGAGCAATCAGCCCCAGCATTTT.

This clonotype has more than one count but fewer than ten. The J gene is TRBJ2-3, the V gene TRBV28; 7 bases match TRBD2. Losses at the gene ends were 3 bases for V and 3 bases for J; bases not matched to a gene: 3. The germline CDR1 and CDR2 sequences are MDHEN and SYDVKM. CDR3 length: 14 amino acids. The CDR3 nucleotides are TGTGCCAGCAGTTTGCCGCGGGAGACAGATACGCAGTATTTT. It is translated as CASSLPRETDTQYF.

This clonotype has a handful of counts. The gene calls are TRBV5-4 and TRBJ2-1; 7 positions match TRBD1. The V gene end was trimmed by 3 bases and the J gene end by 3 bases; junction bases not matched to a gene: 12. This CDR3 region has 17 residues. Per the germline V gene, CDR1 is SGHNT and CDR2 is YYREEE (reference sequence). The CDR3 loop is CASSSGQAVESYNEQFF. DNA for the CDR3: TGTGCCAGCAGCTCCGGACAGGCTGTCGAAAGCTACAATGAGCAGTTCTTC.

The CDR3 loop is CASSPHRQNAYGYTF. CDR3 nucleotides: TGTGCCAGCAGTCCCCATAGACAGAATGCCTATGGCTACACCTTC. The chain combines TRBV27 with TRBJ1-2; TRBD1 might be the D (5 bases). The V gene's germline CDR1 is MNHEY and CDR2 SMNVEV (reference sequence). This CDR3 is 15 amino acids long. V shed 5 bases and J shed 4 bases, with 17 bases lying between them.

V gene TRBV5-1 combines with J gene TRBJ2-5; D is possibly TRBD2 (5 bases). The V gene lost 1 base and the J gene lost 1 base, with 8 bases spanning the gap. The CDR3 contains 14 residues. CDR1 is SGHRS, CDR2 YFSETQ, per germline. The CDR3 spells CASSLSSTQETQYF. CDR3 sequence (DNA): TGCGCCAGCAGCTTGTCTAGCACCCAAGAGACCCAGTACTTC.

The chain has TRBV2 and TRBJ2-3; possibly TRBD2 for D (5 bases). Germline CDR1 and CDR2: SNHLY and FYNNEI. With 3 bases removed from V and 6 bases from J, the gap between germline ends came to 13 bases. The CDR3 is made up of 14 amino acids. As DNA, the CDR3 is TGTGCCAGCAGTGATACATCCAGAGGGGATACGCAGTATTTT. This sequence encodes CASSDTSRGDTQYF. The full variable domain, with the rest looked up from reference TRBV2 and TRBJ2-3, is EPEVTQTPSHQVTQMGQEVILRCVPISNHLYFYWYRQILGQKVEFLVSFYNNEISEKSEIFDDQFSVERPDGSNFTLKIRSTKLEDSAMYFCASSDTSRGDTQYFGPGTRLTVL.

V is TRBV28 and J is TRBJ1-1, with unresolved D. CDR1 and CDR2 from the germline V gene are MDHEN and SYDVKM. With 5 bases removed from V and 7 bases from J, the gap between germline ends came to 5 bases. The CDR3 loop spans 10 amino acids. CDR3 sequence (DNA): TGTGCCAGCAGTACGCGTGAAGCTTTCTTT. Translation: CASSTREAFF.

The chain links TRBV6-1 to TRBJ2-3, with D possibly matching TRBD2 (5 bases). Germline V gene sequence: CDR1 MNHNS, CDR2 SASEGT. V was cut by 4 bases and J by 6 bases, with 11 bases left in between. This CDR3 has 13 residues. CDR3 coding DNA: TGTGCCAGCAGTGGGACTCAGATGGATACGCAGTATTTT. It is translated as CASSGTQMDTQYF.

This chain links TRBV9 with TRBJ1-3; D gene ambiguous. The ends were cut back, 4 bases at V and 3 bases at J, with 20 bases in the middle. CDR1 and CDR2 from the germline V gene are SGDLS and YYNGEE. The CDR3 has 17 residues. CDR3 protein: CASSPRTRPGGGNTIYF. CDR3 coding DNA: TGTGCCAGCAGCCCACGGACTAGGCCGGGTGGTGGAAACACCATATATTTT.

CDR3 in DNA: TGTGCCAGCAGCCAAGGGTCGGTTAAGACCCAGTACTTC. Translated: CASSQGSVKTQYF. The rearrangement joins TRBV3-1 to TRBJ2-5; D ambiguous. This CDR3 has 13 amino acids. Germline V gene data show CDR1 as LGHDT and CDR2 as YNNKEL (reference sequence). V lost 1 base, J lost 6 bases, and 9 bases lay in between.

The chain carries TRBV7-2 and TRBJ1-3, with 7 bases fitting TRBD1. Germline-derived CDR1 and CDR2 are SGHTA and FQGNSA. The CDR3 is made up of 15 amino acids. The ends lost 4 bases at V and 4 bases at J; junction bases unmatched: 7. DNA of the CDR3: TGTGCCAGCAGCTATACAGGGGAGTCAGGAAACACCATATATTTT. Translation: CASSYTGESGNTIYF.

This clonotype was recorded many times. The chain recombines TRBV3-1 with TRBJ2-3, with D unclear. This CDR3 is 13 amino acids long. The V and J ends lost 1 base and 4 bases respectively, with 6 bases between them. Germline CDR1 and CDR2: LGHDT and YNNKEL (reference sequence). The CDR3: CASSQVEADTQYF. The CDR3 DNA reads as TGTGCCAGCAGCCAAGTCGAAGCAGATACGCAGTATTTT.

The rearrangement uses TRBV12-3 or TRBV12-4 and TRBJ2-7; D is uncertain. This CDR3 spans 11 amino acids. Trimming pared 3 bases from V and 3 bases from J, leaving 3 bases between. CDR3 amino acids: CASSFDYEQYF. As DNA, the CDR3 is TGTGCCAGCAGTTTCGACTACGAGCAGTACTTC.

The rearrangement uses TRBV10-3 and TRBJ2-7; 7 nucleotides agree with TRBD1. The CDR3 length is 13 residues. Germline V gene sequence: CDR1 ENHRY, CDR2 SYGVKD. The V and J ends lost 3 bases and 6 bases, in that order; junction bases with no gene match: 5. The CDR3 protein is CAISDGQVAEQYF. CDR3 DNA sequence: TGTGCCATCAGTGATGGACAGGTCGCCGAGCAGTACTTC.

This clonotype was observed at least ten times. The chain joins TRBV30 to TRBJ2-2; TRBD1 matches at 10 bases. The CDR3 extends over 15 amino acids. V lost 3 bases and J lost 3; bases outside the gene matches: 4. The germline V gene encodes CDR1 GTSNPN and CDR2 SVGIG (reference sequence). CDR3 in amino acids: CAWRAGTGDTGELFF. In nucleotides, the CDR3 is TGTGCCTGGAGAGCCGGGACAGGGGACACCGGGGAGCTGTTTTTT. Full variable domain (rest looked up from reference TRBV30 and TRBJ2-2): SQTIHQWPATLVQPVGSPLSLECTVEGTSNPNLYWYRQAAGRGLQLLFYSVGIGQISSEVPQNLSASRPQDRQFILSSKKLLLSDSGFYLCAWRAGTGDTGELFFGEGSRLTVL.

Ten or more counts support this clonotype. The J gene is TRBJ2-1, the V gene TRBV6-2 or TRBV6-3, with D unresolved. The V gene lost 4 bases and the J gene lost 12 bases, with 10 bases spanning the gap. The CDR3 runs 11 residues. Germline CDR1 reads MNHEY; CDR2 reads SVGEGT. The CDR3 DNA reads TGTGCCAGCAGTTCCGGGCCCGGGCAGTTCTTC. Translated, it gives CASSSGPGQFF.

This clonotype was recorded once. A junction end diverges from the germline sequence, so it may reflect a read error. This chain links TRBV7-2 with TRBJ2-7; D is tentatively TRBD1 or TRBD2 (6 bases each). CDR3 length equals 15 residues. CDR1 is SGHTA, CDR2 FQGNSA, per germline. CDR3 protein: CASTLFGGGIYEQYF. The DNA for the CDR3 is TGTGCCAGCACCTTATTCGGGGGCGGAATTTACGAGCAGTACTTC. The full variable domain, its missing parts supplied by reference TRBV7-2 and TRBJ2-7, is GAGVSQSPSNKVTEKGKDVELRCDPISGHTALYWYRQSLGQGLEFLIYFQGNSAPDKSGLPSDRFSAERTGGSVSTLTIQRTQQEDSAVYLCASTLFGGGIYEQYFGPGTRLTVT.

The genes are TRBV18 and TRBJ2-5; D not certain. V dropped 2 bases and J dropped 0 bases, with 4 bases sitting between them. This CDR3 region has 13 residues. Germline V gene lookup returns CDR1 KGHSH and CDR2 LQKENI. The CDR3 DNA follows: TGTGCCAGCTCACCAGGGAACCAAGAGACCCAGTACTTC. It specifies CASSPGNQETQYF.

This clonotype was detected only a few times. One end of the junction fails to match germline, which may point to a read error. The V and J genes are TRBV28 and TRBJ1-2; 7 bases match TRBD1. There are 12 residues in the CDR3. Germline CDR1 reads MDHEN; CDR2 reads SYDVKM. CDR3: CASSSPTGRAFF. As DNA, the CDR3 is TGTGCCAGCAGTTCTCCGACAGGGCGGGCCTTCTTC.

Remarks on this clonotype: Sequence at one end of the junction differs from germline and may be a read error. The chain uses TRBV2 and TRBJ1-1; D possibly corresponds to TRBD1 (6 bases). The V gene's germline CDR1 is SNHLY and CDR2 FYNNEI. The CDR3 extends over 13 amino acids. CDR3 in amino acids: CVSNPGARTEAFF. As DNA, the CDR3 is TGTGTCAGCAATCCGGGGGCGCGAACTGAAGCTTTCTTT.